These T cell receptor beta chains were read from a single sample in a study of blood T cell repertoires in COVID-19. Clones were read by immunoSEQ multiplex PCR, and TCRdb kept only the in-frame ones, dropping some. The data contain 75,000 to 95,000 clones, roughly 70% of them seen just once; the ten biggest clones take up around 3.9%. Sequenced: peripheral blood. These TCRs come from a man aged 70 or older with COVID-19, enrolled during active disease. The CDR3 runs from the conserved cysteine through the conserved F or W. Clone sizes are given selectively: once, few, many, or a class where the clone is expanded.

size	length	J	V	CDR3
NA	13	TRBJ1-2	TRBV6-5	CASSYRGGIGYTF
NA	14	TRBJ2-3	TRBV19	CASKGGTSVDTQYF
NA	15	TRBJ1-1	TRBV30	CAWSPAGGLNTEAFF
NA	14	TRBJ2-7	TRBV7-5	CARTPWTAPYEQYF
NA	11	TRBJ1-1	TRBV6-2/TRBV6-3	CASSPGSGAFF
NA	12	TRBJ1-2	TRBV30	CACAQGAGGYTF
NA	13	TRBJ2-7	TRBV7-2	CASSLERLGEQYF
NA	16	TRBJ1-4	TRBV13	CASTRLGQGANEKLFF
NA	15	TRBJ1-1	TRBV19	CASSPDPGGRTEAFF
NA	13	TRBJ2-3	TRBV9	CASTSRYTDTQYF
NA	14	TRBJ1-5	TRBV27	CASSLETGVQPQHF
NA	17	TRBJ2-6	TRBV27	CASRPGHTITGANVLTF
once	14	TRBJ1-1	TRBV18	CASSPQGIGTEAFF
once	15	TRBJ2-7	TRBV5-1	CASSQGLAEAYEQYF
NA	13	TRBJ2-7	TRBV5-1	CASSLAGNYEQYF
few	14	TRBJ1-2	TRBV28	CASSSLQGGYGYTF
once	14	TRBJ2-4	TRBV4-1	CASSLRQGINIQYF
few	16	TRBJ2-6	TRBV27	CASSLLGSSGANVLTF
NA	15	TRBJ2-7	TRBV6-1	CASSEARQGGYEQYF
NA	11	TRBJ2-7	TRBV30	CAWSGPFEQYF
NA	14	TRBJ2-5	TRBV6-5	CASSYSYRQETQYF
NA	17	TRBJ2-1	TRBV7-9	CASSLGGLAGTGNEQFF
NA	15	TRBJ2-5	TRBV7-8	CASSLGLAVQETQYF
NA	18	TRBJ2-3	TRBV6-4	CASSDTFPLAGATDTQYF
NA	12	TRBJ1-2	TRBV3-1/TRBV3-2	CASSQAGLGYTF
NA	16	TRBJ1-2	TRBV7-9	CASSLVAAPANYGYTF
NA	16	TRBJ2-3	TRBV4-2	CASSQDRTGSSDTQYF
NA	15	TRBJ2-7	TRBV5-6	CASSGAGKGIGEQYF
NA	15	TRBJ1-5	TRBV18	CASSRTGSKSQPQHF
NA	13	TRBJ1-1	TRBV7-8	CASSYRDPTEAFF
NA	17	TRBJ2-3	TRBV7-2	CASRPPGLAGPTDTQYF
NA	14	TRBJ2-7	TRBV7-2	CASSSQEVAYEQYF
NA	14	TRBJ2-4	TRBV18	CASSPGTTPNIQYF
few	16	TRBJ1-2	TRBV4-1	CASSQEGSGAPWGYTF
NA	16	TRBJ2-7	TRBV28	CASSLPGWDRVYEQYF
NA	16	TRBJ2-2	TRBV27	CASSFLSFANTGELFF
NA	15	TRBJ2-3	TRBV7-2	CASSGRQGGADTQYF
NA	13	TRBJ2-7	TRBV29-1	CSVLGGRAYEQYF
NA	13	TRBJ2-7	TRBV10-3	CAISERGQDEQYF
few	11	TRBJ1-2	TRBV27	CASPGTYGYTF
NA	15	TRBJ2-5	TRBV7-2	CASSRDRGPQETQYF
NA	15	TRBJ2-7	TRBV28	CASTPPGSHHYEQYF
NA	14	TRBJ2-7	TRBV9	CASTRGSSSYEQYF
NA	15	TRBJ2-7	TRBV4-3	CASSPRGQGSHEQYF
NA	14	TRBJ2-3	TRBV5-8	CASRRLAGMDTQYF
NA	17	TRBJ1-4	TRBV27	CASSLSVYRGRSEKLFF
once	10	TRBJ2-7	TRBV20-1	CSALRIEQYF
once	11	TRBJ2-1	TRBV7-3	CASSQGDEQFF
NA	17	TRBJ2-2	TRBV5-4	CASSSSMRGQQTGELFF
NA	14	TRBJ2-3	TRBV10-3	CATRTSGSTDTQYF
few	16	TRBJ2-7	TRBV4-1	CASSQAIGTGVGEQYF
NA	15	TRBJ1-2	TRBV5-4	CASSLALAGAGGYTF
NA	14	TRBJ1-1	TRBV28	CASSSGQGVAEAFF
NA	16	TRBJ2-7	TRBV4-3	CASSQDLSGRAYEQYF
NA	16	TRBJ2-5	TRBV21-1	CASSKVASGDQETQYF
NA	15	TRBJ2-3	TRBV7-2	CASSLGGLVPDTQYF
NA	15	TRBJ2-1	TRBV28	CASSFSGQGYNEQFF
NA	14	TRBJ2-2	TRBV9	CASSATGSPGELFF
NA	14	TRBJ2-5	TRBV2	CASTSAENIETQYF